Below, 23 T cell receptor beta chains from the same sample are listed, as sequenced in a study of cytomegalovirus exposure and HLA in healthy donors. The PCR made use of 60 Vbeta and 13 Jbeta primers. Here immunoSEQ multiplex PCR was the method, and the copy in TCRdb shows in-frame clones only, minus some. This sample carries approximately 150,000 clones, over 60% of them seen once, and the ten largest clones take less than 3.5%. The specimen was PBMCs. Receptors were obtained from a woman aged 25 to 39 in good health and CMV-seropositive.

The CDR3 is CASSASGYSGNTIYF. The DNA for the CDR3 is TGTGCCAGCAGCGCGTCAGGGTACTCTGGAAACACCATATATTTT. This rearrangement joins TRBV9 to TRBJ1-3; D may be TRBD1 (5 bases). Trimming cost V 3 bases and J 0 bases, with 10 bases left between them. The CDR3 covers 15 residues. The germline CDR1 and CDR2 sequences are SGDLS and YYNGEE.

This clone showed up just once. This rearrangement joins TRBV27 to TRBJ2-2, with TRBD2 as a possible D gene (7 bases). Trimming took off 1 base at V and 7 bases at J, with 13 bases between the two ends. The germline CDR1 and CDR2 sequences are MNHEY and SMNVEV (reference sequence). The CDR3 contains 15 residues. This chain's CDR3 is CASSLLGGPGGELFF. The CDR3 bases are TGTGCCAGCAGTTTATTGGGGGGGCCGGGCGGGGAGCTGTTTTTT.

The genes are TRBV7-8 and TRBJ2-7; D might be TRBD1 (6 bases). This CDR3 has 14 residues. Trimming stripped 1 base from V and 8 bases from J, with 15 bases between. Germline V gene data show CDR1 as SGHVS and CDR2 as FQNEAQ. CDR3 in DNA: TGTGCCAGCAGCTTAGGGGACACTGGAGGCAAGCAGTACTTC. Translation gives CASSLGDTGGKQYF.

The chain combines TRBV7-2 with TRBJ2-5; D ambiguous. The CDR3 is 13 amino acids. V lost 2 bases and J 0 bases, leaving 4 bases between the germline ends. Per germline, CDR1 SGHTA and CDR2 FQGNSA. The CDR3 sequence: CASSLFYQETQYF. CDR3 nucleotide sequence: TGTGCCAGCAGCTTATTCTACCAAGAGACCCAGTACTTC.

The genes are TRBV25-1 and TRBJ1-4; no clear D gene. The CDR3 is 12 residues long. V gave up 6 bases and J gave up 4 bases, with 6 bases separating them. Germline V lookup: CDR1 MGHDK, CDR2 SYGVNS. The chain's CDR3 is CASSPSNEKLFF. The CDR3 DNA reads TGTGCCAGCAGCCCTAGTAATGAAAAACTGTTTTTT.

V is TRBV2 and J is TRBJ2-2; TRBD2 agrees at 7 bases. The CDR3 is 14 residues long. Germline CDR1 and CDR2: SNHLY and FYNNEI. Losses at the gene ends were 8 bases for V and 5 bases for J; bases not matched to a gene: 8. The CDR3 loop is CASLGGRGTGELFF. The CDR3 nucleotides are TGTGCCAGCCTCGGCGGGAGAGGTACCGGGGAGCTGTTTTTT.

V gene TRBV29-1 combines with J gene TRBJ2-5; 7 nucleotides line up with TRBD1. The J call may be faulty, since TRBJ2-7 better matches the DNA end. There are 15 residues in the CDR3. Germline lookup yields CDR1 SQVTM and CDR2 ANQGSEA. DNA of the CDR3: TGCAGCGCCATTGGGACAGAATCCATCCCCCTCGAGCAGTACTTC. Its translation: CSAIGTESIPLEQYF.

This chain joins TRBV11-3 and TRBJ2-5, with a tentative D call TRBD1 (6 bases). The germline V gene has CDR1 SGHNT and CDR2 YENEEA. The V end lost 1 base, the J end lost 5 bases, and 20 bases lay between the germline ends. There are 17 residues in the CDR3. CDR3 region: CASSLGGWGLERETQYF. CDR3 DNA sequence: TGTGCCAGCAGCTTAGGCGGCTGGGGGCTGGAACGGGAGACCCAGTACTTC.

This sequence joins TRBV30 and TRBJ1-2, with unresolved D. V shed 2 bases and J shed 8 bases, with 9 bases lying between them. Looked up from germline, CDR1 is GTSNPN and CDR2 is SVGIG (reference sequence). This CDR3 has 11 amino acids. The CDR3 DNA follows: TGTGCCTGGAGTCCTTCTAGGGGCTACACCTTC. Protein sequence: CAWSPSRGYTF.

V usage is TRBV28 and J usage is TRBJ2-7; perhaps TRBD2 as D (6 bases). Between the trimmed V and J ends, which lost 7 bases and 10 bases, there was a span of 14 bases. The CDR3 extends over 11 amino acids. Germline V gene sequence: CDR1 MDHEN, CDR2 SYDVKM. The CDR3 protein is CASNGRSRQYF. In DNA, the CDR3 is TGTGCCAGCAACGGGAGATCGAGACAGTACTTC.

This rearrangement joins TRBV19 to TRBJ2-1; tentatively, D is TRBD2 (6 bases). The germline V and J ends were trimmed by 2 bases and 9 bases, with 14 bases remaining between them. Germline values: CDR1 LNHDA, CDR2 SQIVND (reference sequence). The CDR3 runs 14 residues. The chain's CDR3 is CASSILTYGGEQFF. The CDR3 DNA reads TGTGCCAGTAGTATACTTACATACGGGGGTGAGCAGTTCTTC.

CDR3 sequence (DNA): TGTGCCAGCAAATTGCCGGGAGTGCGCGAGCAGTACTTC. This translates into CASKLPGVREQYF. The rearrangement links TRBV28 to TRBJ2-7; tentatively, D is TRBD2 (6 bases). V was shortened by 7 bases and J by 6 bases, with 16 bases between the two germline ends. Germline CDR1 and CDR2: MDHEN and SYDVKM. The CDR3 loop spans 13 amino acids.

The chain joins TRBV11-2 to TRBJ1-1; 10 bases map to TRBD1. V was pared by 5 bases and J by 1 base, with 7 bases of the junction left unmatched. The germline CDR1 and CDR2 sequences are SGHAT and FQNNGV. The CDR3 loop spans 16 amino acids. The CDR3 sequence is CASSPGGDRGNTEAFF. The DNA of the CDR3 is TGTGCCAGCAGCCCTGGGGGGGACAGGGGGAACACTGAAGCTTTCTTT.

This clone turned up a few times. The gene calls are TRBV5-4 and TRBJ2-5; the D is unclear. CDR3 length: 13 residues. Trimming took 0 bases from V and 2 from J, leaving 5 bases between them. Per the germline V gene, CDR1 is SGHNT and CDR2 is YYREEE (reference sequence). CDR3 sequence: CASSLDRQETQYF. The CDR3 DNA reads TGTGCCAGCAGCTTGGACAGACAAGAGACCCAGTACTTC.

The chain has TRBV29-1 and TRBJ2-5; the match to TRBD1 covers 7 bases. The germline V gene encodes CDR1 SQVTM and CDR2 ANQGSEA. This CDR3 is 12 amino acids long. This CDR3 reads CGGTATQETQYF. CDR3 in DNA: TGCGGTGGGACAGCGACTCAAGAGACCCAGTACTTC.

This clone was seen more than once but under ten times. The gene calls are TRBV10-3 and TRBJ2-7, with 12 nucleotides matching TRBD1. The trim removed 4 bases at V and 5 bases at J, leaving 6 bases unmatched. The CDR3 sequence is 15 residues long. Germline V gene data show CDR1 as ENHRY and CDR2 as SYGVKD. Written as DNA, the CDR3 is TGTGCCATCAGTGGTGCCGGGACAGGGGGCAACGAGCAGTACTTC. This translates into CAISGAGTGGNEQYF.

The chain recombines TRBV18 with TRBJ1-1, with unresolved D. V was cut by 1 base and J by 4 bases, with 4 bases left in between. Germline-derived CDR1 and CDR2 are KGHSH and LQKENI. The CDR3 runs to 12 residues. The CDR3 DNA reads TGTGCCAGCTCACCACGGAGCACTGAAGCTTTCTTT. Its protein is CASSPRSTEAFF.

The chain has TRBV5-1 and TRBJ2-7; TRBD1 matches 10 bases. Trimming at V came to 4 bases and at J to 2 bases, leaving 3 bases not matched to a gene. The CDR3 has 14 amino acids. From germline, CDR1 is SGHRS and CDR2 YFSETQ. The CDR3 here is CASSDGTGAYEQYF. The CDR3 DNA is TGCGCCAGCAGCGACGGGACAGGGGCCTACGAGCAGTACTTC.

V gene TRBV5-1 combines with J gene TRBJ2-5; a possible D gene is TRBD1 (6 bases). The CDR3 spans 14 residues. CDR1 is SGHRS and CDR2 is YFSETQ in the germline V gene. V was pared by 0 bases and J by 4 bases, with 10 bases between. Here the CDR3 DNA reads TGCGCCAGCAGCTTGGTACAGGGTGGAGAGACCCAGTACTTC. This codes for CASSLVQGGETQYF.

V gene TRBV5-1 combines with J gene TRBJ1-2; possible D gene TRBD1, 6 bases. CDR3 length: 18 residues. The germline CDR1 and CDR2 sequences are SGHRS and YFSETQ. V lost 4 bases and J 7 bases, leaving 29 bases between the germline ends. In nucleotides, the CDR3 is TGCGCCAGCAGCACTTCCGGGACATCCCTCCTCCCCGTTGTTGGCTACACCTTC. It codes for CASSTSGTSLLPVVGYTF. Complete variable domain (other parts from reference TRBV5-1 and TRBJ1-2): KAGVTQTPRYLIKTRGQQVTLSCSPISGHRSVSWYQQTPGQGLQFLFEYFSETQRNKGNFPGRFSGRQFSNSRSEMNVSTLELGDSALYLCASSTSGTSLLPVVGYTFGSGTRLTVV.

The chain is built from TRBV11-1 and TRBJ1-1, with D perhaps matching TRBD1 (6 bases). Germline values: CDR1 SGHAT, CDR2 FQDESV (reference sequence). V was pared by 5 bases and J by 8 bases, with 15 bases between. The length of the CDR3 is 13 residues. Written as DNA, the CDR3 is TGTGCCAGCAGCCCGAGAAACCAGGGGGAAGCTTTCTTT. It codes for CASSPRNQGEAFF. Supplemented by reference TRBV11-1 and TRBJ1-1, the full variable domain reads EAEVAQSPRYKITEKSQAVAFWCDPISGHATLYWYRQILGQGPELLVQFQDESVVDDSQLPKDRFSAERLKGVDSTLKIQPAELGDSAMYLCASSPRNQGEAFFGQGTRLTVV.

The chain joins TRBV6-6 to TRBJ1-4; the match to TRBD1 covers 7 bases. The CDR3 is 15 amino acids. Germline V gene sequence: CDR1 MNHNY, CDR2 SVGAGI (reference sequence). Trimming took 5 bases from V and 11 from J; bases not matched to a gene: 14. CDR3 amino acids: CASSLLGQDSRKLFF. Here the CDR3 DNA reads TGTGCCAGCAGTCTCCTTGGACAGGATTCCAGGAAACTGTTTTTT.

This clone was found a few times. Written as DNA, the CDR3 is TGCAGCGTTGGGTGGGGCGGGAAGGGCACAGATACGCAGTATTTT. Translated, it gives CSVGWGGKGTDTQYF. The chain links TRBV29-1 to TRBJ2-3, with TRBD2 as a possible D gene (6 bases). V shed 4 bases and J shed 1 base, with 15 bases lying between them. From germline, CDR1 is SQVTM and CDR2 ANQGSEA. The CDR3 has 15 amino acids.